Shown below are 28 T cell receptor beta chains from a single sample sequenced in a study of blood T cell repertoires in COVID-19. The data were produced by immunoSEQ multiplex PCR, yet TCRdb's version contains in-frame clones alone and is incomplete. The data contain about 210,000 clones, more than 85% of them seen just once; the ten biggest clones take up approximately 0.66%. The sequenced sample was peripheral blood. Source of these receptors: a man between 40 and 49 years old with acute or convalescent COVID-19.

The chain combines TRBV9 with TRBJ1-2, with unresolved D. This CDR3 spans 12 amino acids. Trimming shortened V by 3 bases and J by 6 bases, and 9 bases separated the two germline ends. Germline lookup yields CDR1 SGDLS and CDR2 YYNGEE. CDR3 sequence reads: CASSASGDGYTF. CDR3 sequence (DNA): TGTGCCAGCAGCGCCTCCGGGGATGGCTACACCTTC.

The chain joins TRBV9 to TRBJ2-2, with a weak D call TRBD2 (6 bases). Germline-derived CDR1 and CDR2 are SGDLS and YYNGEE. V lost 4 bases, J lost 7 bases, and 14 bases lay in between. There are 14 residues in the CDR3. CDR3 amino acids: CASSSGLTVGELFF. For the CDR3, the DNA is TGTGCCAGCAGCTCTGGACTAACGGTCGGGGAGCTGTTTTTT.

This clone was seen only once. This chain connects TRBV6-2 or TRBV6-3 to TRBJ2-5, with D possibly TRBD1 on 6 matching bases. This CDR3 has 16 amino acids. Germline CDR1 is MNHEY and CDR2 is SVGEGT. The V and J ends lost 3 bases and 4 bases respectively, with 18 bases between them. The CDR3 reads CASSYFIAKGGETQYF. DNA of the CDR3: TGTGCCAGCAGTTATTTCATAGCCAAAGGGGGAGAGACCCAGTACTTC.

The V gene is TRBV4-3, the J gene TRBJ2-1; a possible D gene is TRBD2 (5 bases). The germline V and J ends were trimmed by 1 base and 9 bases, with 10 bases remaining between them. The germline gives CDR1 LGHNA, CDR2 YSLEER. The CDR3 is made up of 13 amino acids. CDR3 coding DNA: TGCGCCAGCAGCCAAGGGATGAGGGTTGAGCAGTTCTTC. Its translation is CASSQGMRVEQFF.

The CDR3 spells CASSLARRSYEQYF. The CDR3 region has the DNA TGTGCCAGCAGCTTAGCGAGGAGGTCCTACGAGCAGTACTTC. This chain joins TRBV7-2 and TRBJ2-7; possible D gene TRBD2, 5 bases. The CDR3 spans 14 residues. V was clipped by 0 bases and J by 1 base, with 7 bases between them. Germline assignment: CDR1 SGHTA and CDR2 FQGNSA.

This clone turned up a few times. The V call is TRBV6-5, the J call TRBJ2-5; 9 bases are shared with TRBD1. The CDR3 has 14 amino acids. V trimming: 5 bases; J trimming: 3 bases; junction bases outside the gene matches: 4. Germline V gene lookup returns CDR1 MNHEY and CDR2 SVGAGI. The CDR3 DNA follows: TGTGCCAGCAGTCTCGGGACAGGGAAAGAGACCCAGTACTTC. It specifies CASSLGTGKETQYF.

This chain connects TRBV6-5 to TRBJ1-1, with a possible D match to TRBD1 (5 bases). Looked up from germline, CDR1 is MNHEY and CDR2 is SVGAGI. The CDR3 loop spans 14 amino acids. Trimming stripped 6 bases from V and 10 bases from J, with 21 bases between. CDR3 protein: CASRPRRDLGTAFF. Written as DNA, the CDR3 is TGTGCCAGCAGACCTCGGAGGGACTTGGGGACAGCTTTCTTT.

CDR3 sequence: CASSLGLAATDTQYF. DNA of the CDR3: TGTGCCAGCTCACTTGGACTAGCGGCCACAGATACGCAGTATTTT. This rearrangement joins TRBV18 to TRBJ2-3; 10 positions agree with TRBD2. J was trimmed by 2 bases and V by 4 bases; bases with no gene match: 3. Per the germline V gene, CDR1 is KGHSH and CDR2 is LQKENI. The CDR3 covers 15 residues. Full variable domain (rest looked up from reference TRBV18 and TRBJ2-3): NAGVMQNPRHLVRRRGQEARLRCSPMKGHSHVYWYRQLPEEGLKFMVYLQKENIIDESGMPKERFSAEFPKEGPSILRIQQVVRGDSAAYFCASSLGLAATDTQYFGPGTRLTVL.

The chain has TRBV13 and TRBJ2-5, with 7 bases lining up with TRBD1. Looked up from germline, CDR1 is PRHDT and CDR2 is FYEKMQ (reference sequence). The V and J ends lost 5 bases and 0 bases, in that order; junction bases with no gene match: 15. The CDR3 has 18 residues. The CDR3 reads CASSTRPGRGGNQETQYF. Here the CDR3 DNA reads TGTGCCAGCAGCACCAGGCCGGGGAGAGGGGGCAACCAAGAGACCCAGTACTTC. Looking up the rest from reference TRBV13 and TRBJ2-5 gives the full variable domain: AAGVIQSPRHLIKEKRETATLKCYPIPRHDTVYWYQQGPGQDPQFLISFYEKMQSDKGSIPDRFSAQQFSDYHSELNMSSLELGDSALYFCASSTRPGRGGNQETQYFGPGTRLLVL.

The chain recombines TRBV3-1 (or the pseudogene TRBV3-2) with TRBJ2-7; a weak D match, TRBD1 (5 bases). The germline CDR1 and CDR2 sequences are LGHDT and YNNKEL (reference sequence). Trimming left V 5 bases short and J 1 base short, with 9 bases between. The CDR3 is 13 residues long. CDR3 region: CASSLRQSYEQYF. The CDR3 DNA follows: TGTGCCAGCAGCTTAAGACAGTCCTACGAGCAGTACTTC.

This chain's CDR3 is CAIRSSGDRGDTDTQYF. CDR3 coding DNA: TGTGCCATCAGGAGCTCAGGGGACAGGGGGGATACAGATACGCAGTATTTT. The chain uses TRBV10-3 and TRBJ2-3, with 11 bases identical to TRBD1. CDR1 is ENHRY, CDR2 SYGVKD, per germline. The CDR3 runs 17 residues. Losses at the gene ends were 6 bases for V and 3 bases for J; bases not matched to a gene: 11.

This rearrangement joins TRBV10-3 to TRBJ1-4, with 7 bases matching TRBD1. V was pared by 4 bases and J by 6 bases, with 11 bases of the junction left unmatched. The CDR3 has 16 residues. Germline loops: CDR1 ENHRY, CDR2 SYGVKD. The CDR3, as DNA: TGTGCCATCAGTGGCGAGCCGGGGACAGACTATGAAAAACTGTTTTTT. It yields the protein CAISGEPGTDYEKLFF.

This clone was observed a few times. This chain's CDR3 is CASSGGQGVSEQYF. The CDR3 DNA is TGCGCCAGCAGTGGAGGACAGGGGGTCTCCGAGCAGTACTTC. J is TRBJ2-7 and V is TRBV10-1, with 10 nucleotides matching TRBD1. Germline-derived CDR1 and CDR2 are WNHNN and SYGVQD (reference sequence). After removal of 4 bases from V and 6 bases from J, the junction contained 6 bases not matched to a gene. CDR3 length equals 14 residues.

This clone appeared once. The chain carries TRBV16 and TRBJ2-3, with D possibly being TRBD2 (6 bases). CDR3 length equals 14 residues. V was clipped by 10 bases and J by 1 base, with 15 bases between them. CDR1 and CDR2 (germline): KGHSY, FQNENV. The CDR3 DNA sequence: TGTGCCACTACGGGGGAAGTGGGCACAGATACGCAGTATTTT. It yields the protein CATTGEVGTDTQYF.

This clone was seen a few times. The chain has TRBV3-1 (or the pseudogene TRBV3-2) and TRBJ2-3; TRBD1 is a possible D gene (6 bases). V dropped 0 bases and J dropped 2 bases, with 9 bases sitting between them. Germline assignment: CDR1 LGHDT and CDR2 YNNKEL (reference sequence). This CDR3 has 15 residues. The CDR3 reads CASSQDQGPTDTQYF. The CDR3 bases are TGTGCCAGCAGCCAAGATCAGGGGCCCACAGATACGCAGTATTTT.

The chain joins TRBV2 to TRBJ2-1; 7 bases are shared with TRBD2. The J segment lost 4 bases and the V segment lost 5 bases, leaving 11 bases of the junction unmatched. Germline CDR1 SNHLY, CDR2 FYNNEI. CDR3 size: 16 residues. The CDR3 DNA reads as TGTGCCAGCAGTTTGGTCGCGGGAGCGGGTTACAATGAGCAGTTCTTC. Residues: CASSLVAGAGYNEQFF.

The CDR3 sequence: CASSQILAGGDTQYF. The CDR3 DNA reads TGTGCCAGCAGTCAGATTCTAGCGGGGGGAGATACGCAGTATTTT. This rearrangement joins TRBV28 to TRBJ2-3, with 11 positions matching TRBD2. The CDR3 loop spans 15 amino acids. J lost 5 bases, V lost 5 bases, and 6 bases had no gene match. Germline V gives CDR1 MDHEN, CDR2 SYDVKM.

This chain links TRBV7-9 with TRBJ2-7; 12 nucleotides align to TRBD1. V was clipped by 4 bases and J by 5 bases; unmatched bases: 9. CDR1 is SEHNR, CDR2 FQNEAQ, per germline (reference sequence). This CDR3 is 16 amino acids long. CDR3 sequence reads: CASSSGTGGSRDEQYF. As DNA, the CDR3 is TGTGCCAGCAGCTCCGGGACAGGGGGCTCCCGGGACGAGCAGTACTTC.

The chain carries TRBV7-2 and TRBJ2-3; possible D gene TRBD1, 5 bases. Between the trimmed V and J ends, which lost 5 bases and 0 bases, there was a span of 6 bases. The germline CDR1 and CDR2 sequences are SGHTA and FQGNSA. This CDR3 has 13 residues. The CDR3 DNA reads TGTGCCAGCAGCCGACAGAGCACAGATACGCAGTATTTT. It specifies CASSRQSTDTQYF.

This clone was counted ten times or more. The chain is built from TRBV28 and TRBJ1-1; 10 bases agree with TRBD1. The CDR3 totals 14 residues. V lost 4 bases and J lost 7; bases outside the gene matches: 6. Germline V lookup: CDR1 MDHEN, CDR2 SYDVKM. The CDR3 DNA sequence: TGTGCCAGCAGTTCGACAGGGGGCGCGGGTGAAGCTTTCTTT. This sequence encodes CASSSTGGAGEAFF.

The chain uses TRBV2 and TRBJ1-2, with TRBD1 matching 7 bases. V gave up 5 bases and J gave up 4 bases; unmatched junction bases: 7. CDR1 is SNHLY and CDR2 is FYNNEI in the germline V gene. The CDR3 is 14 amino acids. Here the CDR3 DNA reads TGTGCCAGCAGTTTCCAGGGGGAAGGCTATGGCTACACCTTC. Its protein product is CASSFQGEGYGYTF.

The chain joins TRBV2 to TRBJ1-4, with a weak D call TRBD1 (5 bases). This CDR3 spans 17 amino acids. Trimming removed 1 base at V and 4 bases at J, with 16 bases between. Germline CDR1 is SNHLY and CDR2 is FYNNEI. CDR3 sequence: CASSEESSGLRNEKLFF. The CDR3, as DNA: TGTGCCAGCAGTGAAGAGTCTTCGGGACTCCGTAATGAAAAACTGTTTTTT.

V and J are TRBV9 and TRBJ2-5; D is unclear. CDR3 length equals 14 residues. The germline V and J ends were trimmed by 4 bases and 4 bases, with 14 bases remaining between them. Germline V gene sequence: CDR1 SGDLS, CDR2 YYNGEE. The CDR3 coding sequence is TGTGCCAGCAGCACCTCGCCCGCGGCAGAGACCCAGTACTTC. It translates to CASSTSPAAETQYF.

The V gene is TRBV7-9, the J gene TRBJ2-7; 14 nucleotides match TRBD2. In germline, CDR1 is SEHNR, CDR2 FQNEAQ (reference sequence). This CDR3 has 19 residues. With V trimmed by 5 bases and J by 1 base, 13 bases remained unmatched. The CDR3 sequence is CASSHGTSGGPSKSYEQYF. The CDR3 nucleotides are TGTGCCAGCAGCCACGGGACTAGCGGGGGCCCATCCAAATCCTACGAGCAGTACTTC. The complete variable domain, with remaining parts taken from reference TRBV7-9 and TRBJ2-7, reads DTGVSQNPRHKITKRGQNVTFRCDPISEHNRLYWYRQTLGQGPEFLTYFQNEAQLEKSRLLSDRFSAERPKGSFSTLEIQRTEQGDSAMYLCASSHGTSGGPSKSYEQYFGPGTRLTVT.

This chain links TRBV4-2 with TRBJ2-5; 8 positions match TRBD1. The V gene's germline CDR1 is LGHNA and CDR2 YNFKEQ. This CDR3 is 15 amino acids long. The V gene end was trimmed by 1 base and the J gene end by 4 bases; junction bases not matched to a gene: 5. CDR3 loop: CASSQAADRAETQYF. Here the CDR3 DNA reads TGTGCCAGCAGCCAAGCGGCGGACAGGGCAGAGACCCAGTACTTC.

The chain couples TRBV21-1 to TRBJ1-1. TRBV21-1 is reported as a pseudogene. The CDR3 runs to 16 residues. CDR3 loop: CASSKDGRLENTEAFF. The CDR3 DNA reads as TGTGCCAGCAGCAAAGACGGGAGGCTTGAGAACACTGAAGCTTTCTTT.

This clone has just one count. The rearrangement uses TRBV19 and TRBJ1-3; possibly TRBD1 for D (6 bases). V was shortened by 5 bases and J by 0 bases, with 17 bases between the two germline ends. The CDR3 totals 17 residues. Germline lookup yields CDR1 LNHDA and CDR2 SQIVND (reference sequence). This CDR3 is CASSSSGTPSSGNTIYF. The CDR3 DNA reads as TGTGCCAGTAGTTCCTCCGGGACACCGAGCTCTGGAAACACCATATATTTT.

The chain joins TRBV6-1 to TRBJ2-7, with TRBD1 matching over 10 bases. Trimming at V came to 3 bases and at J to 2 bases, leaving 19 bases not matched to a gene. The germline CDR1 and CDR2 sequences are MNHNS and SASEGT. This CDR3 is 20 amino acids long. The CDR3 spells CASSDTTGTGVPSSPYEQYF. CDR3 DNA: TGTGCCAGCAGTGACACCACCGGGACAGGGGTTCCCTCGTCTCCCTACGAGCAGTACTTC.